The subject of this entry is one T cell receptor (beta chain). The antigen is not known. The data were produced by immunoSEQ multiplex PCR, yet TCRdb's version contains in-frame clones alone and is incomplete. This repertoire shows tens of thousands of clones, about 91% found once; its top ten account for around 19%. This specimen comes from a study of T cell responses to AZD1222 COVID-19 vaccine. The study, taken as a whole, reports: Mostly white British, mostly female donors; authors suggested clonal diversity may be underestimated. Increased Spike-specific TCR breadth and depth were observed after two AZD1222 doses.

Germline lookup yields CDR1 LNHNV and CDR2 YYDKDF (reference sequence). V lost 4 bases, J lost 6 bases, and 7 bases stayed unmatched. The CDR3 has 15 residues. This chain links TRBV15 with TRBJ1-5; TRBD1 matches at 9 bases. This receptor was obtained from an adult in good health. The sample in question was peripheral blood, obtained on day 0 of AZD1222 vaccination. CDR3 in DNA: TGTGCCACCAGCACAGCGAGGACAGGGGCTCAGCCCCAGCATTTT. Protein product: CATSTARTGAQPQHF.